This T cell receptor beta chain stems from a study of control samples from healthy donors and cancer patients. Repertoires were generated with immunoSEQ multiplex PCR, while TCRdb's copy carries only in-frame clones and drops some. The sample yields around 120,000 clones, roughly 90% seen once. V trimming: 7 bases; J trimming: 2 bases; junction bases outside the gene matches: 7. Per germline, CDR1 MNHEY and CDR2 SVGAGI. There are 15 residues in the CDR3. The receptor was isolated from a woman aged 18-29 years in good health. The gene calls are TRBV6-5 and TRBJ2-2; 7 bases line up with TRBD2. The sample comprised blood. DNA of the CDR3: TGTGCCAGCAACTTACTAGCGTTAAACACCGGGGAGCTGTTTTTT. As protein: CASNLLALNTGELFF.